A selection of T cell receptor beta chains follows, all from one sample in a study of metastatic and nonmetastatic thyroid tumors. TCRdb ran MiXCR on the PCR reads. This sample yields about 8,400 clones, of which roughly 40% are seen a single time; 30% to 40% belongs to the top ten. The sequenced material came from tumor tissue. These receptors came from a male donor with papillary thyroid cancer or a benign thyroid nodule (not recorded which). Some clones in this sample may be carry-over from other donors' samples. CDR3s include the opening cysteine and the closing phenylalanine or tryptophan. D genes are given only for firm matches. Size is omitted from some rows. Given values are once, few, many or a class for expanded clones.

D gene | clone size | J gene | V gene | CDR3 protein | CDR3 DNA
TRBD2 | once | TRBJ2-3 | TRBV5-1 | CASSLNPAGADTQYF | TGCGCCAGCAGCTTGAATCCAGCGGGAGCAGATACGCAGTATTTT
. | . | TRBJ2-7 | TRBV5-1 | CASSGGGGQDYEQYF | TGCGCCAGCAGCGGAGGGGGCGGTCAGGACTACGAGCAGTACTTC
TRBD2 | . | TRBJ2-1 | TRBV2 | CASSWVSGDNEQFF | TGTGCCAGCAGTTGGGTTAGCGGGGACAATGAGCAGTTCTTC
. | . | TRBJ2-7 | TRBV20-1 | CSASKWGNPYEQYF | TGCAGTGCTAGTAAGTGGGGCAATCCCTACGAGCAGTACTTC
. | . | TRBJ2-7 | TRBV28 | CASSDHEQYF | TGTGCCAGCAGTGACCACGAGCAGTACTTC
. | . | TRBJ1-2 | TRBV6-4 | CASSDNYRVVSDGYTF | TGTGCCAGCAGTGACAACTACAGGGTAGTATCGGATGGCTACACCTTC
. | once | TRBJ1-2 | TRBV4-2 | CASSQDRVGVTLRGYTF | TGTGCCAGCAGCCAAGATCGGGTCGGCGTTACCTTGCGGGGCTACACCTTC
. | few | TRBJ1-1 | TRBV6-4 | CASSDRDNTEAFF | TGTGCCAGCAGTGACCGGGACAACACTGAAGCTTTCTTT
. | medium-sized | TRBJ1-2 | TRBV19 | CASSLAFYGYTF | TGTGCCAGTAGTCTAGCATTCTATGGCTACACCTTC
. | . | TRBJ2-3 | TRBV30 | CAWSVPSKADTQYF | TGTGCCTGGAGTGTACCGAGCAAGGCAGATACGCAGTATTTT
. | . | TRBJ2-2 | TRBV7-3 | CASSFRGGAGGELFF | TGTGCCAGCAGTTTTCGGGGCGGGGCAGGCGGGGAGCTGTTTTTT
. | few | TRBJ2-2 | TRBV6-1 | CASRGVNTGELFF | TGTGCCAGCAGGGGAGTTAACACCGGGGAGCTGTTTTTT
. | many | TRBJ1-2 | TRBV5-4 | CASSSDQQGFGSYGYTF | TGTGCCAGCAGCTCCGACCAACAGGGCTTTGGGAGCTATGGCTACACCTTC
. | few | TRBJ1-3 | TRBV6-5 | CASSYDGPSGNTIYF | TGTGCCAGCAGTTACGATGGGCCCTCTGGAAACACCATATATTTT
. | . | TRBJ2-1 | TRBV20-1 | CSARGPPGTGQISEQFF | TGCAGTGCCAGAGGCCCCCCCGGGACCGGGCAGATTAGTGAGCAGTTCTTC
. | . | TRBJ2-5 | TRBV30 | CAHWTRGESQYF | TGTGCCCATTGGACACGAGGGGAGTCCCAGTACTTC
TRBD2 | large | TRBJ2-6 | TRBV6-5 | CASSYSGGSGANVLTF | TGTGCCAGCAGTTACTCCGGGGGGTCTGGGGCCAACGTCCTGACTTTC
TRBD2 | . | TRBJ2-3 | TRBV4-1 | CASSWPPLGLAVSRDTQYF | TGCGCCAGCAGCTGGCCCCCTCTGGGACTAGCGGTGTCCCGAGATACGCAGTATTTT